This record covers a single TCR beta chain. Its target is not known. Method: immunoSEQ multiplex PCR; TCRdb's copy keeps in-frame clones and lacks some. The sample lists some 170,000 clones, 80% to 90% occurring once. V gave up 0 bases and J gave up 9 bases; unmatched junction bases: 6. The germline gives CDR1 MNHEY, CDR2 SVGAGI. The length of the CDR3 is 15 residues. This record belongs to a study of T cell responses to AZD1222 COVID-19 vaccine. Overall study results and limits: Repertoires were collected only later (after the peak T cell response had occurred). The CD4 TCRs associated with vaccination extended across spike and predominated at 160-218 and 743-854. A mostly white British donor set with more females was recruited, and clonal diversity was possibly underestimated. Spike-specific TCR depth and breadth grew after two AZD1222 doses.

This chain uses TRBV6-5 with TRBJ1-1, with 11 bases fitting TRBD1. Sequenced material: peripheral blood, taken 28 days after the second dose of the MenACWY control vaccine. This receptor was taken from an adult who received the MenACWY meningococcal vaccine as a control. The CDR3 spells CASSYSGQGVGKAFF. The CDR3 region has the DNA TGTGCCAGCAGTTACTCGGGACAGGGGGTTGGTAAAGCTTTCTTT.